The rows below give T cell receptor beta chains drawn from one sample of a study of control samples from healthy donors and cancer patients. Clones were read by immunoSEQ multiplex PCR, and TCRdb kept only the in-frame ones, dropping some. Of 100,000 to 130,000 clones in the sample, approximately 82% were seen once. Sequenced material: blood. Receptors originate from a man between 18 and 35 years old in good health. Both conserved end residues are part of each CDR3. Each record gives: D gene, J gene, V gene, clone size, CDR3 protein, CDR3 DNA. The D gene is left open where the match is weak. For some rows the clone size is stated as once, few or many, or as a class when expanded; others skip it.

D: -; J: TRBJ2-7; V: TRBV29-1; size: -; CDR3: CSVEHSPGDKQYF; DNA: TGCAGCGTTGAACATAGCCCAGGGGACAAGCAGTACTTC
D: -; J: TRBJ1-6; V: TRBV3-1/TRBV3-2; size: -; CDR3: CASSQARSNSPLHF; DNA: TGTGCCAGCAGCCAAGCGCGATCGAATTCACCCCTCCACTTT
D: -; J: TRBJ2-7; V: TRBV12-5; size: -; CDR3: CGDGSYEQYF; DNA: TGTGGCGATGGATCCTACGAGCAGTACTTC
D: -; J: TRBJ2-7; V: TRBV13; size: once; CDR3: CASSSSPGEQYF; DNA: TGTGCCAGCAGCTCCTCGCCAGGCGAGCAGTACTTC
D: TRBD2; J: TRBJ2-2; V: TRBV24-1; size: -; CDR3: CATSGRSGAAGELFF; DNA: TGTGCCACCAGTGGCCGTAGCGGGGCGGCGGGGGAGCTGTTTTTT
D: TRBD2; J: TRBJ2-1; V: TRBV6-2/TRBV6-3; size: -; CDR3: CASSYRLPGGSYNEQFF; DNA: TGTGCCAGCAGTTACCGACTCCCGGGGGGGTCCTACAATGAGCAGTTCTTC
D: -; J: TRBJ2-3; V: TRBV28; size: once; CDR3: CASRFYGDPNTDTQYF; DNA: TGTGCCAGCCGTTTCTACGGGGACCCCAATACAGATACGCAGTATTTT
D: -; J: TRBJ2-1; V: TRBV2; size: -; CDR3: CASSEKGLLGNNEQFF; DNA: TGTGCCAGCAGTGAAAAGGGGTTACTCGGGAACAATGAGCAGTTCTTC
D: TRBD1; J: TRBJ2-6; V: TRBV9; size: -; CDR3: CASSGEGTGTASSGANVLTF; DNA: TGTGCCAGCAGCGGAGAGGGAACCGGGACAGCGAGCTCTGGGGCCAACGTCCTGACTTTC
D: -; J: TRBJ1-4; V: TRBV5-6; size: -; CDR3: CASSLVHQGTNEKLFF; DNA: TGTGCCAGCAGCTTGGTTCACCAGGGGACTAATGAAAAACTGTTTTTT
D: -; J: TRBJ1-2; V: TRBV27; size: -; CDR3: CASSFGPYYGYTF; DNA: TGTGCCAGCAGTTTCGGACCGTACTATGGCTACACCTTC
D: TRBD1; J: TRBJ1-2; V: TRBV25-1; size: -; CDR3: CASSDRDSVNYGYTF; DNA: TGTGCCAGCAGTGACCGGGACAGTGTTAACTATGGCTACACCTTC
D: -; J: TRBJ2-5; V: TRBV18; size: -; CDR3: CASSPGLAETQYF; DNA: TGTGCCAGCTCACCAGGGCTAGCAGAGACCCAGTACTTC
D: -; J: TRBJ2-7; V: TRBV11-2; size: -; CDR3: CASSYGRIQQYF; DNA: TGTGCCAGCAGCTACGGACGGATACAGCAGTACTTC
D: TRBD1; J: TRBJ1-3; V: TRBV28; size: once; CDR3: CASSLWLGTASYF; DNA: TGTGCCAGCAGTTTATGGCTAGGGACAGCGAGCTATTTT
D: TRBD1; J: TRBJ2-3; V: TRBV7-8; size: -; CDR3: CASSLTRGQGTDTQYF; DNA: TGTGCCAGCAGCTTAACCAGGGGGCAAGGTACAGATACGCAGTATTTT
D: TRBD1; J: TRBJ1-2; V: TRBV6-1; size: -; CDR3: CASSESIFSATGSFYGYTF; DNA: TGTGCCAGCAGTGAATCTATTTTCAGCGCGACAGGGAGCTTCTATGGCTACACCTTC
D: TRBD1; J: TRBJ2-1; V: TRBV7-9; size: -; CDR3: CASSKGQISYNEQFF; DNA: TGTGCCAGCAGCAAGGGACAGATCTCCTACAATGAGCAGTTCTTC
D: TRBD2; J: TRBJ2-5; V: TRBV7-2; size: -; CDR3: CASSSLAGGPQETQYF; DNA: TGTGCCAGCAGCTCTCTAGCGGGGGGACCCCAAGAGACCCAGTACTTC
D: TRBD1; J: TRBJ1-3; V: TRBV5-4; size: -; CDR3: CASSPGQAGNTIYF; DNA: TGTGCCAGCAGTCCCGGACAGGCTGGAAACACCATATATTTT